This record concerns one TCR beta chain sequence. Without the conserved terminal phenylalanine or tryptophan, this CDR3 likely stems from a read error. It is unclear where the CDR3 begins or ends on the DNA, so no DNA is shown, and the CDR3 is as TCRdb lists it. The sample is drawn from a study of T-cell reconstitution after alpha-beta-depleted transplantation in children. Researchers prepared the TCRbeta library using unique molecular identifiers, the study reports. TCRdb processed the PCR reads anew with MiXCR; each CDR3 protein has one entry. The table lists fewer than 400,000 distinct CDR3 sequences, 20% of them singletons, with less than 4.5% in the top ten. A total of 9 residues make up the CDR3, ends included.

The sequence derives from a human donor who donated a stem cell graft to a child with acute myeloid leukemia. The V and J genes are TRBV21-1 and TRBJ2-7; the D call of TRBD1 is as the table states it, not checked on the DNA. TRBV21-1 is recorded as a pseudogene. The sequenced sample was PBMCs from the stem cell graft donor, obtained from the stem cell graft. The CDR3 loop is CASSPRTFL.